What follows are 28 T cell receptor beta chains derived from one specimen sequenced in a study of T cell responses to AZD1222 COVID-19 vaccine. The table came from immunoSEQ multiplex PCR; TCRdb's copy has only in-frame clones and leaves some out. The sample lists over 150,000 clones; roughly nine tenths were seen once. Sequencing was performed on peripheral blood, taken on day 0 of MenACWY control vaccination. The receptors were sampled from an adult in good health.

The rearrangement links TRBV5-1 to TRBJ1-1, with 7 bases matching TRBD1. CDR3 length: 17 residues. The germline V gene has CDR1 SGHRS and CDR2 YFSETQ. With 4 bases clipped from V and 4 bases from J, the junction kept 16 bases outside the gene matches. CDR3 DNA: TGCGCCAGCAGCAACCCCATGGGGCAGGGGGTAACCACTGAAGCTTTCTTT. It yields the protein CASSNPMGQGVTTEAFF.

The chain joins TRBV19 to TRBJ2-1, with D maybe TRBD2 (6 bases). Germline CDR1 reads LNHDA; CDR2 reads SQIVND (reference sequence). CDR3 length equals 18 residues. V was cut by 5 bases and J by 5 bases, with 25 bases left in between. CDR3 region: CASSRLPGLPVRDNEQFF. DNA of the CDR3: TGTGCCAGTAGTCGCCTCCCGGGACTCCCCGTTAGGGACAATGAGCAGTTCTTC.

V and J are TRBV2 and TRBJ1-4; 9 nucleotides line up with TRBD1. The CDR3 is 13 amino acids. J was trimmed by 8 bases and V by 4 bases; bases with no gene match: 2. Per germline, CDR1 SNHLY and CDR2 FYNNEI. The CDR3 spells CASSVQGAEKLFF. CDR3 in DNA: TGTGCCAGCAGTGTACAGGGGGCGGAAAAACTGTTTTTT. Supplemented by reference TRBV2 and TRBJ1-4, the full variable domain reads EPEVTQTPSHQVTQMGQEVILRCVPISNHLYFYWYRQILGQKVEFLVSFYNNEISEKSEIFDDQFSVERPDGSNFTLKIRSTKLEDSAMYFCASSVQGAEKLFFGSGTQLSVL.

The V gene is TRBV11-3, the J gene TRBJ1-6; 7 bases map to TRBD1. The CDR3 has 17 amino acids. Germline V CDR1 and CDR2: SGHNT, YENEEA. V trimming: 6 bases; J trimming: 5 bases; junction bases outside the gene matches: 13. The CDR3, as DNA: TGTGCCAGCAGTCCTAAAGTAGACAGGGACCATAATTCACCCCTCCACTTT. Translated, it gives CASSPKVDRDHNSPLHF.

The chain carries TRBV6-5 and TRBJ1-6; the match to TRBD1 covers 10 bases. CDR3 size: 14 residues. V shed 6 bases and J 12 bases; nucleotides not matched to a gene: 8. Germline V gene data show CDR1 as MNHEY and CDR2 as SVGAGI. The CDR3 reads CASRRTGGLLPLHF. DNA of the CDR3: TGTGCCAGCAGGCGGACAGGGGGGCTCTTACCCCTCCACTTT.

In this sample, this clone turned up once. This chain connects TRBV7-9 to TRBJ1-2, with D unresolved. The V gene lost 3 bases and the J gene lost 8 bases, with 10 bases spanning the gap. Germline V gives CDR1 SEHNR, CDR2 FQNEAQ (reference sequence). This CDR3 contains 12 residues. CDR3 sequence reads: CASSLEEEGYTF. The CDR3 nucleotides are TGTGCCAGCAGCTTGGAAGAGGAGGGCTACACCTTC.

V gene TRBV11-3 combines with J gene TRBJ2-5, with 7 nucleotides matching TRBD1. Germline V gene data show CDR1 as SGHNT and CDR2 as YENEEA. CDR3 size: 16 residues. Trimming cost V 5 bases and J 5 bases; bases outside gene matches: 14. CDR3 sequence (DNA): TGTGCCAGCAGCACACGTACGACAGGGACCGGGGAGACCCAGTACTTC. It encodes CASSTRTTGTGETQYF.

The chain has TRBV5-5 and TRBJ2-5; possibly TRBD1 or TRBD2 for D (6 bases each). Germline CDR1 reads SGHKS; CDR2 reads YYEKEE (reference sequence). The length of the CDR3 is 14 residues. V gave up 4 bases and J gave up 5 bases, with 15 bases separating them. DNA of the CDR3: TGTGCCAGCAGCAGTCCCTCCGGGGGCGAGACCCAGTACTTC. Translated: CASSSPSGGETQYF.

The chain employs TRBV28 and TRBJ1-2, with 8 bases lining up with TRBD1. J lost 4 bases, V lost 8 bases, and 6 bases had no gene match. Germline V gene lookup returns CDR1 MDHEN and CDR2 SYDVKM. CDR3 length: 13 residues. CDR3 loop: CASFQGAGYGYTF. In DNA, the CDR3 is TGTGCCAGCTTTCAGGGGGCGGGCTATGGCTACACCTTC.

The rearrangement joins TRBV13 to TRBJ2-7, with TRBD1 matching 9 bases. The CDR3 is 14 amino acids. CDR1 is PRHDT and CDR2 is FYEKMQ in the germline V gene (reference sequence). V gave up 3 bases and J gave up 4 bases; unmatched junction bases: 4. CDR3 in DNA: TGTGCCAGCAGCTTCGGACAGGGGAGATACGAGCAGTACTTC. The encoded protein is CASSFGQGRYEQYF.

This clone was recorded once. V gene TRBV7-9 combines with J gene TRBJ2-1; 11 positions agree with TRBD2. Germline V CDR1 and CDR2: SEHNR, FQNEAQ (reference sequence). The ends lost 4 bases at V and 6 bases at J; junction bases unmatched: 2. CDR3 length: 14 residues. The CDR3 reads CASSWTSGFNEQFF. For the CDR3, the DNA is TGTGCCAGCAGCTGGACTAGCGGGTTCAATGAGCAGTTCTTC. The variable domain in full, completed from reference TRBV7-9 and TRBJ2-1, reads DTGVSQNPRHKITKRGQNVTFRCDPISEHNRLYWYRQTLGQGPEFLTYFQNEAQLEKSRLLSDRFSAERPKGSFSTLEIQRTEQGDSAMYLCASSWTSGFNEQFFGPGTRLTVL.

The CDR3 DNA reads TGTGCCAGCTCACCCGAGGCGGGAACCCACGAGCAGTACTTC. Its protein product is CASSPEAGTHEQYF. The V and J genes are TRBV18 and TRBJ2-7, with D possibly being TRBD2 (6 bases). Looked up from germline, CDR1 is KGHSH and CDR2 is LQKENI. The CDR3 spans 14 residues. Trimming stripped 3 bases from V and 5 bases from J, with 14 bases between.

CDR3 protein: CASSLQGWNTEAFF. The CDR3 nucleotides are TGTGCCAGCAGCTTGCAGGGGTGGAACACTGAAGCTTTCTTT. V gene TRBV5-6 combines with J gene TRBJ1-1, with a weak D call TRBD1 (6 bases). Between the trimmed V and J ends, which lost 1 base and 1 base, there was a span of 8 bases. Germline loops: CDR1 SGHDT, CDR2 YYEEEE. The CDR3 consists of 14 residues.

The rearrangement uses TRBV6-1 and TRBJ1-2; D is undetermined. The CDR3 extends over 13 amino acids. Germline V CDR1 and CDR2: MNHNS, SASEGT. V was cut by 3 bases and J by 6 bases, with 11 bases left in between. CDR3 sequence reads: CASSEGRVNGYTF. The CDR3 region has the DNA TGTGCCAGCAGTGAGGGAAGGGTGAATGGCTACACCTTC.

The chain joins TRBV7-3 to TRBJ1-1; no clear D gene. Germline V gene lookup returns CDR1 SGHTA and CDR2 FQGTGA. V was trimmed by 5 bases and J by 0 bases, leaving 10 bases between them. The CDR3 is 14 amino acids. CDR3 in DNA: TGTGCCAGCAGCATGGGCAGTGTGAACACTGAAGCTTTCTTT. Encoded protein: CASSMGSVNTEAFF.

V is TRBV19 and J is TRBJ2-1, with D tentatively TRBD2 (6 bases). V gave up 0 bases and J gave up 9 bases, with 12 bases separating them. This CDR3 region has 14 residues. Germline V gene data show CDR1 as LNHDA and CDR2 as SQIVND (reference sequence). DNA of the CDR3: TGTGCCAGTAGTATAGAGAGGAGGGCAACTGAGCAGTTCTTC. This sequence encodes CASSIERRATEQFF.

The chain has TRBV24-1 and TRBJ2-5; 8 positions agree with TRBD2. The length of the CDR3 is 14 residues. The ends lost 5 bases at V and 3 bases at J; junction bases unmatched: 4. Germline V gene sequence: CDR1 KGHDR, CDR2 SFDVKD. This chain's CDR3 is CATSAAGAKETQYF. CDR3 bases: TGTGCCACCAGTGCAGCGGGAGCTAAAGAGACCCAGTACTTC.

The rearrangement joins TRBV4-3 to TRBJ1-1; D gene unclear. CDR1 and CDR2 from the germline V gene are LGHNA and YSLEER. V dropped 3 bases and J dropped 1 base, with 9 bases sitting between them. This CDR3 spans 14 amino acids. For the CDR3, the DNA is TGCGCCAGCAGCCAGAACCTCAGGAACACTGAAGCTTTCTTT. It codes for CASSQNLRNTEAFF.

This clone was detected once. This chain links TRBV7-3 with TRBJ2-3, with D unresolved. V shed 5 bases and J shed 3 bases, with 12 bases lying between them. The CDR3 consists of 14 residues. Germline-derived CDR1 and CDR2 are SGHTA and FQGTGA. The DNA of the CDR3 is TGTGCCAGCAGCACCGCGGCTGGTACAGATACGCAGTATTTT. This sequence encodes CASSTAAGTDTQYF.

The gene calls are TRBV7-2 and TRBJ1-2; D possibly corresponds to TRBD1 (5 bases). The CDR3 contains 13 residues. Germline V gives CDR1 SGHTA, CDR2 FQGNSA. Between the trimmed V and J ends, which lost 7 bases and 2 bases, there was a span of 11 bases. CDR3 protein: CASTPGLNYGYTF. The CDR3 nucleotides are TGTGCCAGCACCCCGGGGCTCAACTATGGCTACACCTTC.

The V gene is TRBV6-4, the J gene TRBJ2-2, with unresolved D. V lost 6 bases and J lost 2, with 7 bases in between. Germline-derived CDR1 and CDR2 are MRHNA and SNTAGT. The CDR3 spans 13 residues. For the CDR3, the DNA is TGTGCCAGCAGGACCGACAACACCGGGGAGCTGTTTTTT. Translating it yields CASRTDNTGELFF.

The chain uses TRBV5-1 and TRBJ2-7; the D gene is possibly TRBD2 (5 bases). V was cut by 4 bases and J by 6 bases, with 20 bases left in between. The germline gives CDR1 SGHRS, CDR2 YFSETQ. This CDR3 is built from 15 residues. The CDR3 DNA sequence: TGCGCCAGCAGCCCACGGACGGAGCCTGGGAGCGAGCAGTACTTC. Protein: CASSPRTEPGSEQYF.

This clone is a singleton in its sample. This sequence joins TRBV12-3 or TRBV12-4 and TRBJ2-1; D remains ambiguous. Trimming removed 4 bases from V and 0 bases from J, with 1 base in between. This CDR3 contains 12 residues. CDR3 region: CASSYSYNEQFF. The CDR3 DNA sequence: TGTGCCAGCAGTTACTCCTACAATGAGCAGTTCTTC.

The chain uses TRBV27 and TRBJ2-3; D is ambiguous. With 5 bases removed from V and 1 base from J, the gap between germline ends came to 19 bases. Germline loops: CDR1 MNHEY, CDR2 SMNVEV (reference sequence). This CDR3 comprises 17 residues. The CDR3 DNA reads as TGTGCCAGCAGTCAATTCTTAAGACGCAGAGGCACAGATACGCAGTATTTT. As protein: CASSQFLRRRGTDTQYF.

J is TRBJ1-6 and V is TRBV2; D not certain. Trimming shortened V by 4 bases and J by 6 bases, and 13 bases separated the two germline ends. This CDR3 region has 15 residues. Germline V gene lookup returns CDR1 SNHLY and CDR2 FYNNEI. The CDR3 sequence: CASSGTGYRNSPLHF. The DNA for the CDR3 is TGTGCCAGCAGTGGGACTGGCTACCGTAATTCACCCCTCCACTTT.

The chain combines TRBV25-1 with TRBJ2-7; D possibly corresponds to TRBD1 (5 bases). V lost 3 bases and J lost 4, with 19 bases in between. This CDR3 spans 16 amino acids. Germline V lookup: CDR1 MGHDK, CDR2 SYGVNS. The CDR3 DNA reads TGTGCCAGCAGTGACGTGTTACGAGGCAGGGCGTACGAGCAGTACTTC. Its protein product is CASSDVLRGRAYEQYF.

The chain uses TRBV28 and TRBJ1-4, with 7 bases lining up with TRBD1. With V trimmed by 6 bases and J by 11 bases, 9 bases remained unmatched. In germline, CDR1 is MDHEN, CDR2 SYDVKM. The CDR3 sequence is 13 residues long. In DNA, the CDR3 is TGTGCCAGCAGAGGGACAGTAGTTCGGAAACTGTTTTTT. This gives the protein CASRGTVVRKLFF.

The chain couples TRBV11-3 to TRBJ1-5; a possible D gene is TRBD1 (5 bases). This CDR3 has 16 residues. Looked up from germline, CDR1 is SGHNT and CDR2 is YENEEA. V was pared by 2 bases and J by 0 bases, with 11 bases between. As DNA, the CDR3 is TGTGCCAGCAGCTTATACGTGGGGGATAGCAATCAGCCCCAGCATTTT. Translating it yields CASSLYVGDSNQPQHF.